The following is a T cell receptor (beta chain) sequence with its context. No antigen is known for it. This sample is part of a study of CXCR3-negative and CXCR3-positive naive CD8 T cells. In preparing the TRB cDNA libraries, 5' RACE with UMI labels was used. TCRdb reworked the 5' RACE reads into one entry per CDR3 protein, no DNA. The sample data list roughly 80,000 distinct CDR3 sequences. Whole-study findings and limits: TRB CDR3s were more hydrophobic in CXCR3-positive than in CXCR3-negative naive cells. The study found that naive CXCR3-negative and CXCR3-positive cells shared TRBV-TRBJ usage, while memory cells differed. Whereas both naive subsets had comparably high diversity, memory CD8+ cells had much lower diversity.

CDR3 length equals 17 residues. Germline CDR1 and CDR2: SGHTS and YDEGEE. The sequencing input was naive CXCR3+ CD8+ T cells from blood. Subset: CD45RO-CCR7+CD27+CD95- naive CD8+ T cells expressing CXCR3 (TNR3+). This receptor was taken from a human donor in good health. Some clones in this sample may be carry-over from other donors' samples. The chain links TRBV5-8 to TRBJ1-2; TCRdb designates TRBD1, a call that cannot be tested without DNA. The CDR3 loop reads CASSDSERRRVNYGYTF.